The next 15 T cell receptor beta chains were all read from a single sample in a study of blood T cell repertoires in COVID-19. Profiling relied on immunoSEQ multiplex PCR, and the TCRdb table lists in-frame clones only, not all of them. Counted here are 150,000 to 180,000 clones, under 95% occurring once; the ten biggest clones make up roughly 0.51%. Sequenced sample: peripheral blood. These receptors came from a man aged 45-65 years with acute or convalescent COVID-19.

The chain is built from TRBV6-2 or TRBV6-3 and TRBJ1-3; TRBD1 matches 8 bases. V gave up 2 bases and J gave up 0 bases; unmatched junction bases: 6. The CDR3 covers 17 residues. Germline-derived CDR1 and CDR2 are MNHEY and SVGEGT. CDR3 amino acids: CASSYPGQDPSGNTIYF. The CDR3 coding sequence is TGTGCCAGCAGTTACCCGGGACAGGATCCCTCTGGAAACACCATATATTTT.

The rearrangement links TRBV5-3 to TRBJ1-2; D possibly corresponds to TRBD1 (6 bases). TRBV5-3 is recorded as an ORF, its role being uncertain. The CDR3 length is 15 residues. Trimming cost V 4 bases and J 2 bases, with 15 bases left between them. CDR3 region: CARSPRGQINYGYTF. The CDR3 DNA sequence: TGTGCCAGAAGCCCGAGAGGACAGATAAACTATGGCTACACCTTC.

The chain has TRBV2 and TRBJ2-1, with 7 bases lining up with TRBD1. The germline gives CDR1 SNHLY, CDR2 FYNNEI. This CDR3 is 15 amino acids long. The J segment lost 4 bases and the V segment lost 7 bases, leaving 10 bases of the junction unmatched. The DNA of the CDR3 is TGTGCCAGCAAAATGGACAGGACCCTTTACAATGAGCAGTTCTTC. It is translated as CASKMDRTLYNEQFF.

The genes are TRBV6-5 and TRBJ2-6; a possible D gene is TRBD2 (6 bases). Per the germline V gene, CDR1 is MNHEY and CDR2 is SVGAGI. The CDR3 contains 13 residues. The CDR3 loop reads CATRDSGANVLTF. For the CDR3, the DNA is TGTGCGACTAGGGACTCTGGGGCCAACGTCCTGACTTTC.

The chain links TRBV14 to TRBJ1-5; tentative D call: TRBD1 (6 bases). V was shortened by 3 bases and J by 0 bases, with 15 bases between the two germline ends. CDR1 and CDR2 from the germline V gene are SGHDN and FVKESK. The CDR3 is 17 residues long. CDR3 amino acids: CASSQRTAQYSNQPQHF. The CDR3 region has the DNA TGTGCCAGCAGCCAGAGGACAGCCCAATATAGCAATCAGCCCCAGCATTTT.

The chain couples TRBV14 to TRBJ2-7, with 9 bases fitting TRBD2. Germline V gene sequence: CDR1 SGHDN, CDR2 FVKESK. The CDR3 totals 14 residues. Trimming removed 4 bases from V and 3 bases from J; junction bases left unmatched: 4. CDR3 amino acids: CASSLQTSGYEQYF. CDR3 sequence (DNA): TGTGCCAGCAGCCTTCAGACTAGCGGCTACGAGCAGTACTTC.

V is TRBV5-1 and J is TRBJ2-3, with D possibly matching TRBD2 (5 bases). Trimming took off 2 bases at V and 2 bases at J, with 9 bases between the two ends. The germline gives CDR1 SGHRS, CDR2 YFSETQ. There are 14 residues in the CDR3. The CDR3 here is CASSLADLTDTQYF. CDR3 in DNA: TGCGCCAGCAGCTTAGCGGACCTCACAGATACGCAGTATTTT. The variable domain in full, with the rest retrieved from reference TRBV5-1 and TRBJ2-3, is KAGVTQTPRYLIKTRGQQVTLSCSPISGHRSVSWYQQTPGQGLQFLFEYFSETQRNKGNFPGRFSGRQFSNSRSEMNVSTLELGDSALYLCASSLADLTDTQYFGPGTRLTVL.

The chain carries TRBV19 and TRBJ2-2, with TRBD1 matching 11 bases. Germline-derived CDR1 and CDR2 are LNHDA and SQIVND (reference sequence). J lost 3 bases, V lost 4 bases, and 1 base had no gene match. The CDR3 has 15 amino acids. The CDR3 loop reads CASSRTGGHTGELFF. The CDR3 nucleotides are TGTGCCAGTAGTAGGACAGGGGGCCACACCGGGGAGCTGTTTTTT.

This chain uses TRBV4-2 with TRBJ2-3; D perhaps matches TRBD2 (6 bases). The CDR3 has 17 residues. CDR1 and CDR2 (germline): LGHNA, YNFKEQ. V was pared by 0 bases and J by 1 base, with 14 bases between. CDR3 DNA: TGTGCCAGCAGCCAAGATCTTTGGGCTAGCGGCACAGATACGCAGTATTTT. Its translation: CASSQDLWASGTDTQYF.

The chain recombines TRBV27 with TRBJ2-7; D possibly corresponds to TRBD2 (5 bases). Trimming took off 5 bases at V and 6 bases at J, with 17 bases between the two ends. Germline V lookup: CDR1 MNHEY, CDR2 SMNVEV (reference sequence). This CDR3 has 14 amino acids. CDR3 loop: CASSPLLLAGEQYF. CDR3 bases: TGTGCCAGCAGTCCCCTCCTCCTAGCAGGCGAGCAGTACTTC.

This chain joins TRBV6-5 and TRBJ1-6; D remains ambiguous. In germline, CDR1 is MNHEY, CDR2 SVGAGI. The V and J ends lost 3 bases and 7 bases respectively, with 16 bases between them. The CDR3 sequence is 16 residues long. CDR3 region: CASSYLGKGGNSPLHF. The CDR3 DNA follows: TGTGCCAGCAGTTATCTTGGGAAGGGAGGGAATTCACCCCTCCACTTT.

The rearrangement joins TRBV2 to TRBJ2-7; D is unclear. Germline V gives CDR1 SNHLY, CDR2 FYNNEI. The V gene lost 6 bases and the J gene lost 5 bases, with 17 bases spanning the gap. The CDR3 is 14 residues long. The CDR3 reads CASRAVLDLNEQYF. Here the CDR3 DNA reads TGTGCCAGCAGGGCAGTTCTAGATCTCAACGAGCAGTACTTC. Full variable domain (missing parts from reference TRBV2 and TRBJ2-7): EPEVTQTPSHQVTQMGQEVILRCVPISNHLYFYWYRQILGQKVEFLVSFYNNEISEKSEIFDDQFSVERPDGSNFTLKIRSTKLEDSAMYFCASRAVLDLNEQYFGPGTRLTVT.

V and J are TRBV6-5 and TRBJ1-5; D is perhaps TRBD1 (5 bases). The germline gives CDR1 MNHEY, CDR2 SVGAGI. V gave up 2 bases and J gave up 7 bases, with 12 bases separating them. The CDR3 sequence is 14 residues long. CDR3 loop: CASSYDSRGQPQHF. The DNA for the CDR3 is TGTGCCAGCAGTTACGACAGCAGAGGCCAGCCCCAGCATTTT.

This clone was observed once. The chain recombines TRBV9 with TRBJ2-1, with unresolved D. V lost 2 bases and J lost 3, with 6 bases in between. The CDR3 is 13 amino acids. CDR1 SGDLS and CDR2 YYNGEE come from the germline V gene. The CDR3 reads CASSVNGYNEQFF. Written as DNA, the CDR3 is TGTGCCAGCAGCGTTAACGGCTACAATGAGCAGTTCTTC.

The V and J genes are TRBV28 and TRBJ1-6; TRBD1 matches 9 bases. The trim removed 2 bases at V and 5 bases at J, leaving 1 base unmatched. CDR3 length: 15 amino acids. Germline CDR1 MDHEN, CDR2 SYDVKM. CDR3 in amino acids: CASSLGDRDNSPLHF. In nucleotides, the CDR3 is TGTGCCAGCAGTTTAGGGGACAGGGATAATTCACCCCTCCACTTT. The complete variable domain, with remaining parts taken from reference TRBV28 and TRBJ1-6, reads DVKVTQSSRYLVKRTGEKVFLECVQDMDHENMFWYRQDPGLGLRLIYFSYDVKMKEKGDIPEGYSVSREKKERFSLILESASTNQTSMYLCASSLGDRDNSPLHFGNGTRLTVT.